This T cell receptor (beta chain) was identified in a study of T cell responses to AZD1222 COVID-19 vaccine. Regarding this clone: Its antigen is unknown.

Study observations and caveats: Seropositive status at baseline applied to only a handful of AZD1222 recipients.

Germline CDR1 and CDR2: SGHRS and YFSETQ. The length of the CDR3 is 14 residues. V was cut by 1 base and J by 4 bases, with 11 bases left in between. Profiling relied on immunoSEQ multiplex PCR, and the TCRdb table lists in-frame clones only, not all of them. The sample consists of roughly 80,000 clones, about 91% of them appearing once. The chain carries TRBV5-1 and TRBJ1-1, with a possible D match to TRBD1 (6 bases). This clonotype was sampled from an adult in good health. The material sequenced was peripheral blood, taken on day 0 of AZD1222 vaccination. CDR3 sequence reads: CASSLWQGTTEAFF. Here the CDR3 DNA reads TGCGCCAGCAGCTTGTGGCAGGGGACCACTGAAGCTTTCTTT. Full variable domain (remainder filled in from reference TRBV5-1 and TRBJ1-1): KAGVTQTPRYLIKTRGQQVTLSCSPISGHRSVSWYQQTPGQGLQFLFEYFSETQRNKGNFPGRFSGRQFSNSRSEMNVSTLELGDSALYLCASSLWQGTTEAFFGQGTRLTVV.